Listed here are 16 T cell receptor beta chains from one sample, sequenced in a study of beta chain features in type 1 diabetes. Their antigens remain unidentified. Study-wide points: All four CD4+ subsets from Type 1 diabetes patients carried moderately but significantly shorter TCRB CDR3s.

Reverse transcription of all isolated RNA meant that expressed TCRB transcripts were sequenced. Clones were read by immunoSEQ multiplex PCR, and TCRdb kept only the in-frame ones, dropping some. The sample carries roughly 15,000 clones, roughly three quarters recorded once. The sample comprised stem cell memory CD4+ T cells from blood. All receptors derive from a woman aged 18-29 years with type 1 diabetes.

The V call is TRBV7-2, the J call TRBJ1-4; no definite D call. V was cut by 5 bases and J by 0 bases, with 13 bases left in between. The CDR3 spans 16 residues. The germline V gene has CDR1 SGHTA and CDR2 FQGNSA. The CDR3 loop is CASSRGGTATNEKLFF. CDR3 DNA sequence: TGTGCCAGCAGCCGTGGAGGAACCGCAACTAATGAAAAACTGTTTTTT.

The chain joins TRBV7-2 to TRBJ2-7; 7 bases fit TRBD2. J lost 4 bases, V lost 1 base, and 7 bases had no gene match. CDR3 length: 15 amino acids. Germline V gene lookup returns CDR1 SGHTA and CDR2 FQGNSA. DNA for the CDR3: TGTGCCAGCAGCTTAGGTGTAGCGGGTTATTACGAGCAGTACTTC. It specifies CASSLGVAGYYEQYF.

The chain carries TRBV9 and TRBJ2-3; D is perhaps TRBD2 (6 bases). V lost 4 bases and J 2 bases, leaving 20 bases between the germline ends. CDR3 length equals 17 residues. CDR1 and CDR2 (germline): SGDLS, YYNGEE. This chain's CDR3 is CASSIHDGGPSTDTQYF. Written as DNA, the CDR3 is TGTGCCAGCAGCATACATGACGGAGGGCCTTCCACAGATACGCAGTATTTT. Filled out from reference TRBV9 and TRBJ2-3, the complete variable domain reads DSGVTQTPKHLITATGQRVTLRCSPRSGDLSVYWYQQSLDQGLQFLIQYYNGEERAKGNILERFSAQQFPDLHSELNLSSLELGDSALYFCASSIHDGGPSTDTQYFGPGTRLTVL.

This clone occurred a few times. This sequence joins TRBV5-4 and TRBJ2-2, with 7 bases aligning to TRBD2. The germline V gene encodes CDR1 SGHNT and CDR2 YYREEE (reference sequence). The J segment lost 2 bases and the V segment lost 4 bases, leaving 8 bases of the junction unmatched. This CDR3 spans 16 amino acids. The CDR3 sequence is CASSTIAGLNTGELFF. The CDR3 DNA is TGTGCCAGCAGCACCATAGCGGGTCTAAACACCGGGGAGCTGTTTTTT.

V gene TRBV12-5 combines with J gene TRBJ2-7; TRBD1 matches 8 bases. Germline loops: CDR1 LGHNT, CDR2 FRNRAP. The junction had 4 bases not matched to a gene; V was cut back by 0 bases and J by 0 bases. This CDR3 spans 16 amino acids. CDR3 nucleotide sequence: TGTGCTAGTGGTTTGGTACTCGGGACAGGCTCCTACGAGCAGTACGTC. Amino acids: CASGLVLGTGSYEQYV.

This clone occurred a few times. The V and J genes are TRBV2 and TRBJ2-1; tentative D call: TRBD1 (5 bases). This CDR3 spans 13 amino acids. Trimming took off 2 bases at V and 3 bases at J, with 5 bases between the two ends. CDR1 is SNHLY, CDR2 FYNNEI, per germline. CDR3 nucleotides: TGTGCCAGCAGTGAACAGGGCTACAATGAGCAGTTCTTC. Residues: CASSEQGYNEQFF.

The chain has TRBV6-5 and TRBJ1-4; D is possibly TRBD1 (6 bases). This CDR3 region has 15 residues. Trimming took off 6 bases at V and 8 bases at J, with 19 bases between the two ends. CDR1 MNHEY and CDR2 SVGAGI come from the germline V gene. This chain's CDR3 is CASRLGGRRKEKLFF. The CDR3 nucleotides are TGTGCCAGCAGGCTAGGGGGACGGAGGAAGGAAAAACTGTTTTTT.

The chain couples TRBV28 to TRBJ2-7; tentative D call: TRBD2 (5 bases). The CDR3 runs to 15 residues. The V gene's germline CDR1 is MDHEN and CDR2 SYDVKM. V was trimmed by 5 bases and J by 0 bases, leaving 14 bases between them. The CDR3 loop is CASSLLGRSSYEQYF. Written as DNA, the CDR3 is TGTGCCAGCAGTCTCTTAGGGAGATCCTCCTACGAGCAGTACTTC.

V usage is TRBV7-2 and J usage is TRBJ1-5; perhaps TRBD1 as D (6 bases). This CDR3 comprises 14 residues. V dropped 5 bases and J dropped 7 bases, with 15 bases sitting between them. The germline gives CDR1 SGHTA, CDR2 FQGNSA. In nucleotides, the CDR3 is TGTGCCAGCAGCCAAGGGACATTTGTACAGCCCCAGCATTTT. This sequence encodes CASSQGTFVQPQHF.

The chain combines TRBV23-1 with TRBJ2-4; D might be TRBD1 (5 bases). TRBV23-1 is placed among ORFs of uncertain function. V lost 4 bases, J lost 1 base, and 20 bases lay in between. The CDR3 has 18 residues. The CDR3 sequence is CASSLIRWGSHAKNIQYF. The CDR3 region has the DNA TGCGCCAGCAGTCTTATCCGGTGGGGCTCTCATGCCAAAAACATTCAGTACTTC.

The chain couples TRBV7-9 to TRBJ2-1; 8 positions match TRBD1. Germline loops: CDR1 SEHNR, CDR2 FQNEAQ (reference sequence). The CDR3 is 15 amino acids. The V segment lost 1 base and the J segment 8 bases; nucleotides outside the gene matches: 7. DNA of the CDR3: TGTGCCAGCAGCTTAGGGAGCGGCAGGGGGCATGAGCAGTTCTTC. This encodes CASSLGSGRGHEQFF.

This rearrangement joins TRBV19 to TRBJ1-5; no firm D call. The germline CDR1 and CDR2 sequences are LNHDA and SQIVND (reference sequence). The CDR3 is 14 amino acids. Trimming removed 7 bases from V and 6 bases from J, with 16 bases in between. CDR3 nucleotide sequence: TGTGCCAGTAATCTGGGTGGAGTCCCTCAGCCCCAGCATTTT. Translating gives CASNLGGVPQPQHF.

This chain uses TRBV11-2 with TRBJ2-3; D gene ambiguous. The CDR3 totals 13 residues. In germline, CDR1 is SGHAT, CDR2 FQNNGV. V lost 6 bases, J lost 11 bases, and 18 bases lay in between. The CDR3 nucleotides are TGTGCCAGCAGACCCTCCGGCGTTGCAGGGCAGTATTTT. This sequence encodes CASRPSGVAGQYF.

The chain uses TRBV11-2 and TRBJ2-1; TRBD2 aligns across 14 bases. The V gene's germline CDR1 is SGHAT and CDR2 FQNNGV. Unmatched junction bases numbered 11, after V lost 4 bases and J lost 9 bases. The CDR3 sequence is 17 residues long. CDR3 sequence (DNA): TGTGCCAGCAGCTCCGGACTAGCGGGGGGTCGCGGCGGTGAGCAGTTCTTC. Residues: CASSSGLAGGRGGEQFF. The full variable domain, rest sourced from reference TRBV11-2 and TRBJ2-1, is EAGVAQSPRYKIIEKRQSVAFWCNPISGHATLYWYQQILGQGPKLLIQFQNNGVVDDSQLPKDRFSAERLKGVDSTLKIQPAKLEDSAVYLCASSSGLAGGRGGEQFFGPGTRLTVL.

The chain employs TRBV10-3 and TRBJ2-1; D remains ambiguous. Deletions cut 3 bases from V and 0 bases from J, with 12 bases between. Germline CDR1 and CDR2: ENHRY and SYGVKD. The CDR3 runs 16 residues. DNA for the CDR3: TGTGCCATCAGTGATAGAGGATCGAGCTCCTACAATGAGCAGTTCTTC. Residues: CAISDRGSSSYNEQFF.

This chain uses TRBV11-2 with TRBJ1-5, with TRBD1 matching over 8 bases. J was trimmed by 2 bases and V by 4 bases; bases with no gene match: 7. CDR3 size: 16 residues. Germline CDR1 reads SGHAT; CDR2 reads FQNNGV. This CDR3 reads CASSSGQGWGNQPQHF. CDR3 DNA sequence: TGTGCCAGCAGCTCAGGACAGGGTTGGGGCAATCAGCCCCAGCATTTT.